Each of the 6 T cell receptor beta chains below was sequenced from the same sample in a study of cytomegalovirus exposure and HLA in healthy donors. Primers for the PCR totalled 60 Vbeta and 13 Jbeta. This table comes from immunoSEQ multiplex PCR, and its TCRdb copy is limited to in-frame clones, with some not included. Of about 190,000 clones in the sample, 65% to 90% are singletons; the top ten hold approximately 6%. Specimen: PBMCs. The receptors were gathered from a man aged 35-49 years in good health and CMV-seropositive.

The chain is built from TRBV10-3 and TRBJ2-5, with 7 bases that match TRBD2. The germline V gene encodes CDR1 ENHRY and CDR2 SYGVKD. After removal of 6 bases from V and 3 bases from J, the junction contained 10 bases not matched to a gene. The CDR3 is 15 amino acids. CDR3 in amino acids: CAISRAGGSKETQYF. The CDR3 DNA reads TGTGCCATCAGCCGAGCCGGGGGGAGTAAAGAGACCCAGTACTTC.

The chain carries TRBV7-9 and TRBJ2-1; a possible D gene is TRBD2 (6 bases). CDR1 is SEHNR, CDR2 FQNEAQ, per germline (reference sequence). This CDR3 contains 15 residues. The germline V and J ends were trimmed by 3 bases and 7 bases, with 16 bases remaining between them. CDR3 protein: CASSFRRGSVNEQFF. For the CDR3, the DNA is TGTGCCAGCAGCTTTCGGCGGGGCAGTGTTAATGAGCAGTTCTTC.

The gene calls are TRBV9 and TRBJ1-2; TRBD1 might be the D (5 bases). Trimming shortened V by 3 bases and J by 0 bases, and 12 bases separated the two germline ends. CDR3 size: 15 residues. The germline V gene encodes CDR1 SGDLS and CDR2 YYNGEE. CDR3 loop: CASSAPQGSNYGYTF. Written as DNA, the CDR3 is TGTGCCAGCAGCGCTCCCCAGGGATCTAACTATGGCTACACCTTC.

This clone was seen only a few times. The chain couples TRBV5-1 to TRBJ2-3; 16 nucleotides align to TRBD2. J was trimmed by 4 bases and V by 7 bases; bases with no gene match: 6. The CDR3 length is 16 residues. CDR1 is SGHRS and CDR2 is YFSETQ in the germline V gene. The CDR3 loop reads CASAGLAGGPADTQYF. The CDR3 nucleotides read TGCGCCAGCGCGGGACTAGCGGGGGGGCCCGCAGATACGCAGTATTTT.

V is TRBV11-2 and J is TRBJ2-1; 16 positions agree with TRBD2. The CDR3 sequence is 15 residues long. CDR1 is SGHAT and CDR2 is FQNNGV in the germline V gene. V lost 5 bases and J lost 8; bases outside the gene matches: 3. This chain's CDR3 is CASSLGTSGGDEQFF. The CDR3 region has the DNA TGTGCCAGCAGCCTAGGGACTAGCGGGGGGGATGAGCAGTTCTTC.

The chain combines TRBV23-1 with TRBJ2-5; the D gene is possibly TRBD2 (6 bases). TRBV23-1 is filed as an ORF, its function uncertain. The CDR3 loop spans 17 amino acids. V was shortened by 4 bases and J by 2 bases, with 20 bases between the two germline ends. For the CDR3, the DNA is TGCGCCAGCAGTCCCTACCCCCGGGAGATCGGGCAAGAGACCCAGTACTTC. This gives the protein CASSPYPREIGQETQYF.